This T cell receptor beta chain derives from a study of blood T cell repertoires in COVID-19. About the research overall: COVID-19 samples, acute and convalescent, were from the United States, Italy and Spain. PBMCs, B-cell-depleted T cells, or T cells were the source of the cDNA or gDNA that made up the material.

Original handling: The assay estimated nucleated cells by amplifying reference gene primers. Clones were sequenced by immunoSEQ multiplex PCR, and TCRdb holds only the in-frame ones, with some missing. V and J calls and clone size are as listed in that table; D and trimming were resolved from the DNA. The sample holds 200,000 to 250,000 clones; 88% are singletons and the top ten take more than 1.4%. This receptor was taken from a man between 18 and 35 years old with active or convalescent COVID-19. Sequenced input: peripheral blood.

CDR3 nucleotides: TGTGCCAGCAGCTGGGACAGGACGAACGACTACACCTTC. It specifies CASSWDRTNDYTF. V gene TRBV5-4 combines with J gene TRBJ1-2, with 8 bases lining up with TRBD1. V lost 3 bases to trimming and J lost 10 bases; unmatched junction nucleotides: 8. This CDR3 spans 13 amino acids. Germline V CDR1 and CDR2: SGHNT, YYREEE (reference sequence).